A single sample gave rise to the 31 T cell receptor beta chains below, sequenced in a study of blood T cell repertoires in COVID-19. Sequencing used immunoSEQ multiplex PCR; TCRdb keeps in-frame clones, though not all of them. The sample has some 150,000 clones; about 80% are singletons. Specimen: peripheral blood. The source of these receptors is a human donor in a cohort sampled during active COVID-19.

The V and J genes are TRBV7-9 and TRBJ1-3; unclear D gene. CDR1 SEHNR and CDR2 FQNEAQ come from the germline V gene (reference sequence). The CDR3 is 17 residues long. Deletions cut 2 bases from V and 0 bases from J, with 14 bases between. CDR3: CASSLQAQSYSGNTIYF. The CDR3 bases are TGTGCCAGCAGCTTACAGGCCCAATCCTACTCTGGAAACACCATATATTTT.

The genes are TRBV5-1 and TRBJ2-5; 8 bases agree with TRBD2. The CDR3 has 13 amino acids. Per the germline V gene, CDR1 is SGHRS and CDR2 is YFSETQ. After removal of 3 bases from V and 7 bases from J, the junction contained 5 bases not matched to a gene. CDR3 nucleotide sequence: TGCGCCAGCAGCTCGGCGGGAGGAGGGACCCAGTACTTC. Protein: CASSSAGGGTQYF.

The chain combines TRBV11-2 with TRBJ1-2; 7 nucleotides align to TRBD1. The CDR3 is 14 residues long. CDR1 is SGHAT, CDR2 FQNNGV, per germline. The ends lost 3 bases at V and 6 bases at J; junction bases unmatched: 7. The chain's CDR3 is CASSFSRQGHGYTF. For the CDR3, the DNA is TGTGCCAGCAGCTTTTCTCGACAGGGTCATGGCTACACCTTC.

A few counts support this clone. Here the CDR3 reads CASSYGLGTGNQPQHF. The CDR3 coding sequence is TGTGCCAGCAGTTACGGTCTCGGTACAGGGAATCAGCCCCAGCATTTT. J is TRBJ1-5 and V is TRBV6-6; perhaps TRBD1 as D (6 bases). The germline CDR1 and CDR2 sequences are MNHNY and SVGAGI (reference sequence). The CDR3 has 16 residues. V lost 2 bases, J lost 4 bases, and 15 bases lay in between.

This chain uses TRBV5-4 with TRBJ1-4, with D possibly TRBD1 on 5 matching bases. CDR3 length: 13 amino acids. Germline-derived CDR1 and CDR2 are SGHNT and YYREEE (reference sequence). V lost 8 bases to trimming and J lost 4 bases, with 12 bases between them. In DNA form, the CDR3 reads TGTGCCAGTCAGACAGAAAGTAATGAAAAACTGTTTTTT. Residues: CASQTESNEKLFF.

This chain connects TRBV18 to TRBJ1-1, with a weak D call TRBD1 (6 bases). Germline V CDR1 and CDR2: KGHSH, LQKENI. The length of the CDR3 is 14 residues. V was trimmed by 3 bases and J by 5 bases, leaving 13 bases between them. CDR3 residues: CASSPSGVGTEAFF. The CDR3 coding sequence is TGTGCCAGCTCACCCTCAGGGGTGGGTACTGAAGCTTTCTTT.

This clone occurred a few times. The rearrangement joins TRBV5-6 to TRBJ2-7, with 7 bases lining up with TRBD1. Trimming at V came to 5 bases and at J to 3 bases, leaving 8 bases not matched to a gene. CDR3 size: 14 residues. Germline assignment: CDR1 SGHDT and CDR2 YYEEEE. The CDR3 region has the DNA TGTGCCAGCAGGAGCCGGGACAGTATCTACGAGCAGTACTTC. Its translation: CASRSRDSIYEQYF.

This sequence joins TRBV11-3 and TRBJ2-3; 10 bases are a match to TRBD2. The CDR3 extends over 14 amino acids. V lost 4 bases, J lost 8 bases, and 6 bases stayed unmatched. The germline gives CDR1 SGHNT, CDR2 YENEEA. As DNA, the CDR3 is TGTGCCAGCAGCTATCTAGCGGGAGAAGTTACGCAGTATTTT. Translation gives CASSYLAGEVTQYF.

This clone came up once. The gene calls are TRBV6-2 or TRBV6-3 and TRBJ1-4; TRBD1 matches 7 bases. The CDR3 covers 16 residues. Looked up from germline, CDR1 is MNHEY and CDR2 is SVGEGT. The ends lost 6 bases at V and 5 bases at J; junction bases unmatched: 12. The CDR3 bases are TGTGCCAGCAGCAGGGGGAAACGAGCGCCCAATGAAAAACTGTTTTTT. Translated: CASSRGKRAPNEKLFF.

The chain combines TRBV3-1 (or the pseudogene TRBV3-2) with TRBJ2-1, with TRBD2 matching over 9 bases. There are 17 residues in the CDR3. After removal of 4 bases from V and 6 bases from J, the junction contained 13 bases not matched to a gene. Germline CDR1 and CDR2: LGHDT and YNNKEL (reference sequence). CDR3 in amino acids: CASSPHRGSGRRNEQFF. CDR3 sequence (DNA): TGTGCCAGCAGCCCCCACCGGGGTAGCGGGAGACGCAATGAGCAGTTCTTC.

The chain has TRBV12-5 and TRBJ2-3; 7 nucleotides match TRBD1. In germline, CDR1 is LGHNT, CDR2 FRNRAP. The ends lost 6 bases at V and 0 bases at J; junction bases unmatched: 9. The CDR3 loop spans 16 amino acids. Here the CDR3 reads CASGPGQATSTDTQYF. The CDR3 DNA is TGTGCTAGTGGGCCCGGACAGGCCACTAGCACAGATACGCAGTATTTT. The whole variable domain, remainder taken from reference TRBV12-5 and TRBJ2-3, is DARVTQTPRHKVTEMGQEVTMRCQPILGHNTVFWYRQTMMQGLELLAYFRNRAPLDDSGMPKDRFSAEMPDATLATLKIQPSEPRDSAVYFCASGPGQATSTDTQYFGPGTRLTVL.

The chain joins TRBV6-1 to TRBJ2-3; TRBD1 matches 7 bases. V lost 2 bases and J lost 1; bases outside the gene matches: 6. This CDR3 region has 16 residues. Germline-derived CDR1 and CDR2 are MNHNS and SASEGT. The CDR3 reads CASSEKGTAGTDTQYF. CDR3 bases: TGTGCCAGCAGTGAAAAAGGGACAGCAGGCACAGATACGCAGTATTTT.

The CDR3 sequence: CASRGTGPIQYF. The CDR3 DNA is TGTGCCAGTAGGGGGACAGGTCCTATTCAGTACTTC. The V and J genes are TRBV19 and TRBJ2-4; TRBD1 matches 8 bases. This CDR3 contains 12 residues. Germline values: CDR1 LNHDA, CDR2 SQIVND (reference sequence). V trimming: 6 bases; J trimming: 10 bases; junction bases outside the gene matches: 5.

The chain's CDR3 is CASSPPLGRGGYTF. CDR3 bases: TGTGCCAGCAGTCCGCCCCTGGGGAGGGGCGGCTACACCTTC. The chain links TRBV27 to TRBJ1-2; possible D gene TRBD1, 5 bases. CDR3 length: 14 amino acids. The V and J ends lost 5 bases and 8 bases respectively, with 18 bases between them. Germline V gives CDR1 MNHEY, CDR2 SMNVEV (reference sequence).

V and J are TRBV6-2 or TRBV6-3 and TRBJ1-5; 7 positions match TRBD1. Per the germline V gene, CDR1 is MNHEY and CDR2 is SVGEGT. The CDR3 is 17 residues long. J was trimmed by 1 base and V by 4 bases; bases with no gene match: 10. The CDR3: CASSSSGTVSSNQPQHF. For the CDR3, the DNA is TGTGCCAGCAGTTCCTCCGGGACAGTCTCGAGCAATCAGCCCCAGCATTTT.

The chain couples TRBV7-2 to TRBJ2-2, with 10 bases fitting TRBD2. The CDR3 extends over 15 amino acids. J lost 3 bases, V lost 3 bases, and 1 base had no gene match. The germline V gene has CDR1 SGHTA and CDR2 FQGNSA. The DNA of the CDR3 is TGTGCCAGCAGCTTGGGACTAGCGCACACCGGGGAGCTGTTTTTT. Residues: CASSLGLAHTGELFF.

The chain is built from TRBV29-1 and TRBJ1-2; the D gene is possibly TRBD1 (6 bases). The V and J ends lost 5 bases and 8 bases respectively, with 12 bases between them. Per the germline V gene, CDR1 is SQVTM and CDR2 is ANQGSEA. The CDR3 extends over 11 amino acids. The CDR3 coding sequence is TGCAGCGTTTCGGACAGCAAGGGCTACACCTTC. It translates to CSVSDSKGYTF. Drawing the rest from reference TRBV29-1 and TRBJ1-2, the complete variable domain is SAVISQKPSRDICQRGTSLTIQCQVDSQVTMMFWYRQQPGQSLTLIATANQGSEATYESGFVIDKFPISRPNLTFSTLTVSNMSPEDSSIYLCSVSDSKGYTFGSGTRLTVV.

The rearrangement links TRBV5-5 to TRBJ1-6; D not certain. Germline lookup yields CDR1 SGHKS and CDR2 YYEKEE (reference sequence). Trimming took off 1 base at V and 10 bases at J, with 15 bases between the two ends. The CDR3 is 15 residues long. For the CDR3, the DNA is TGTGCCAGCAGCTTGTATCCCCAGGCCGAGTCACCCCTCCACTTT. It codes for CASSLYPQAESPLHF.

The CDR3 coding sequence is TGTGCCAGCAGCTTAGATAGCAGGAAACTAGCGGCTAGATACGAGCAGTACTTC. Translating gives CASSLDSRKLAARYEQYF. This chain connects TRBV11-3 to TRBJ2-7, with 8 nucleotides matching TRBD2. V was pared by 0 bases and J by 4 bases, with 14 bases of the junction left unmatched. Germline CDR1 reads SGHNT; CDR2 reads YENEEA. This CDR3 spans 18 amino acids. The entire variable domain, with the rest obtained from reference TRBV11-3 and TRBJ2-7, is as follows: EAGVVQSPRYKIIEKKQPVAFWCNPISGHNTLYWYLQNLGQGPELLIRYENEEAVDDSQLPKDRFSAERLKGVDSTLKIQPAELGDSAVYLCASSLDSRKLAARYEQYFGPGTRLTVT.

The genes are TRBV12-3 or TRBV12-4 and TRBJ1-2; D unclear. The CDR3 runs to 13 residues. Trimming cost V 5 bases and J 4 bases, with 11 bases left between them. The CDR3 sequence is CASSLSEVYGYTF. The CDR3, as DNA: TGTGCCAGCAGTCTCTCGGAGGTCTATGGCTACACCTTC.

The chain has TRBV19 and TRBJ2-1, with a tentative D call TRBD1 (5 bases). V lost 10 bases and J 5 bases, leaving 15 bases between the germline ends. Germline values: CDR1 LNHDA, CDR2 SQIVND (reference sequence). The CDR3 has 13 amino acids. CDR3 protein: CATGPDRDNEQFF. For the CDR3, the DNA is TGTGCCACTGGGCCAGACAGAGACAATGAGCAGTTCTTC.

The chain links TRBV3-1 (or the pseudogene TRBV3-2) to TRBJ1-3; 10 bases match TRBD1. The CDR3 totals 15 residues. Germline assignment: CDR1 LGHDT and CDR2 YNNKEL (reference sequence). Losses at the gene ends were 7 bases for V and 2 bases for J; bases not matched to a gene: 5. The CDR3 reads CASMRQGAPGNTIYF. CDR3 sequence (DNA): TGTGCCAGCATGCGACAGGGGGCGCCTGGAAACACCATATATTTT.

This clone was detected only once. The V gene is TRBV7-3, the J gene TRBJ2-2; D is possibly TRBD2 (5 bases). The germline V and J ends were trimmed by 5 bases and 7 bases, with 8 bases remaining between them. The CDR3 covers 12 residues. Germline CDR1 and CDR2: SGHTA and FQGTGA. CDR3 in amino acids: CASSVGSGELFF. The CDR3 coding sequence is TGTGCCAGCAGCGTAGGGAGCGGGGAGCTGTTTTTT.

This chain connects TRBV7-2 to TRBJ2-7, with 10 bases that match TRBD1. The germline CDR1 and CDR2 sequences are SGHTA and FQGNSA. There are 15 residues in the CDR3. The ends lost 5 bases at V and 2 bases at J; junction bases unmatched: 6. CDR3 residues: CASSPRDRGTYEQYF. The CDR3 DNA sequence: TGTGCCAGCAGCCCCCGGGACAGGGGAACCTACGAGCAGTACTTC.

The CDR3 region has the DNA TGCAGCGGACAGGGCGGTGAAAAACTGTTTTTT. Translated: CSGQGGEKLFF. This chain joins TRBV29-1 and TRBJ1-4; 7 bases agree with TRBD1. CDR3 size: 11 residues. CDR1 and CDR2 from the germline V gene are SQVTM and ANQGSEA. The ends lost 7 bases at V and 7 bases at J; junction bases unmatched: 3.

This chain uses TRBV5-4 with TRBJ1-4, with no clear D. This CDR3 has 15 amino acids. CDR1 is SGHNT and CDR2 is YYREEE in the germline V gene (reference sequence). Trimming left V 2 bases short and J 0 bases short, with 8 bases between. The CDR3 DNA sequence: TGTGCCAGCAGCTTAGGCGGAGCAACTAATGAAAAACTGTTTTTT. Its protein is CASSLGGATNEKLFF.

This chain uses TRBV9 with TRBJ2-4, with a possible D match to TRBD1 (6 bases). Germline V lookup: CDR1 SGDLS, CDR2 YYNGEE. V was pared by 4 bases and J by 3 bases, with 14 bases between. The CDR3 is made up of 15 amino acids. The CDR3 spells CASSKGEGGKNIQYF. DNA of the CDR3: TGTGCCAGCAGCAAGGGGGAAGGGGGCAAAAACATTCAGTACTTC. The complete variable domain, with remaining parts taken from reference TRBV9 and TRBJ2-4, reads DSGVTQTPKHLITATGQRVTLRCSPRSGDLSVYWYQQSLDQGLQFLIQYYNGEERAKGNILERFSAQQFPDLHSELNLSSLELGDSALYFCASSKGEGGKNIQYFGAGTRLSVL.

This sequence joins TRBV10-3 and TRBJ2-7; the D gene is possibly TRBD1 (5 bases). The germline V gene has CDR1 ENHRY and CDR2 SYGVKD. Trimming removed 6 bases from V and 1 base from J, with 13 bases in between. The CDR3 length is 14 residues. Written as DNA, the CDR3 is TGTGCCATCAGGTGGGGCCTGGGGTCCTACGAGCAGTACGTC. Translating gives CAIRWGLGSYEQYV.

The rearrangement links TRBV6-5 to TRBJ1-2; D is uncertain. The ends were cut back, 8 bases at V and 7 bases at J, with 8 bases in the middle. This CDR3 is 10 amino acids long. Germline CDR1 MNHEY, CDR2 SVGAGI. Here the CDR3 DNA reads TGTGCCAGCTTTTCGGGTGGCTACACCTTC. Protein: CASFSGGYTF.

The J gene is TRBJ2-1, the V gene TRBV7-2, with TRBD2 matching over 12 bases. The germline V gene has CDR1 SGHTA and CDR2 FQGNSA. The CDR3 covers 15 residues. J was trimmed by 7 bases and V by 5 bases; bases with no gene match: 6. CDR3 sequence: CASSPASGRVNEQFF. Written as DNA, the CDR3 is TGTGCCAGCAGCCCGGCTAGCGGGAGGGTTAATGAGCAGTTCTTC.

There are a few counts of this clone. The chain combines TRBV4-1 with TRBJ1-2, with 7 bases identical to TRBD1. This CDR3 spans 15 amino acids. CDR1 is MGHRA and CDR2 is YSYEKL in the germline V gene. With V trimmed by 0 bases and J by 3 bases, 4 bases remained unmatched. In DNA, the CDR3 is TGCGCCAGCAGCCAAGAGGGACAGACATACTATGGCTACACCTTC. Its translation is CASSQEGQTYYGYTF.